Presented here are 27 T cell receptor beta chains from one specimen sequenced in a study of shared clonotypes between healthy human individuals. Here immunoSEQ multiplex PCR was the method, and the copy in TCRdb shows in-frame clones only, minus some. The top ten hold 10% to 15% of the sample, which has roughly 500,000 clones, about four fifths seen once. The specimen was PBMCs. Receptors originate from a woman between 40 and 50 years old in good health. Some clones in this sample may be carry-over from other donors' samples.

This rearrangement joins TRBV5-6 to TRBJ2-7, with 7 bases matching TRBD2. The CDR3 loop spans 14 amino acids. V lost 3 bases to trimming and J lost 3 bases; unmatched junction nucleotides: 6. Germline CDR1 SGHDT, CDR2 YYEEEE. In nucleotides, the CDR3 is TGTGCCAGCAGCTGGGGGGGACGGTACTACGAGCAGTACTTC. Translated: CASSWGGRYYEQYF. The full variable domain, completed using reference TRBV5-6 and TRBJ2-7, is DAGVTQSPTHLIKTRGQQVTLRCSPKSGHDTVSWYQQALGQGPQFIFQYYEEEERQRGNFPDRFSGHQFPNYSSELNVNALLLGDSALYLCASSWGGRYYEQYFGPGTRLTVT.

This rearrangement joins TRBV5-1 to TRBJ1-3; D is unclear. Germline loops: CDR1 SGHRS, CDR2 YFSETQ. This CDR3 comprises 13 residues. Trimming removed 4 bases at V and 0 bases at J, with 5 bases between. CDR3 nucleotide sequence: TGCGCCAGCAGCCCAAGCTCTGGAAACACCATATATTTT. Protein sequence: CASSPSSGNTIYF.

In DNA form, the CDR3 reads TGTGCCTGGGGACAGGGCGTCGAGCAGTACTTC. Protein product: CAWGQGVEQYF. The chain combines TRBV28 with TRBJ2-5; the match to TRBD1 covers 9 bases. The J call is doubtful: the DNA matches TRBJ2-7 better. The CDR3 runs to 11 residues. The germline CDR1 and CDR2 sequences are MDHEN and SYDVKM.

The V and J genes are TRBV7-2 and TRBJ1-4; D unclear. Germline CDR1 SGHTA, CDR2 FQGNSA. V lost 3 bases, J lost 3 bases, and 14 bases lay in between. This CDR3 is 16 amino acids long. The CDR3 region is CASSFRSGGANEKLFF. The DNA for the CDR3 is TGTGCCAGCAGCTTTCGGTCGGGAGGTGCTAATGAAAAACTGTTTTTT.

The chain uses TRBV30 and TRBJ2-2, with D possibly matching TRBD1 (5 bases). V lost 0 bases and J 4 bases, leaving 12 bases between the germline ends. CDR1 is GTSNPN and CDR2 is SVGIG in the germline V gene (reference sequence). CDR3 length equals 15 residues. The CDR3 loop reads CAWSVGRASTGELFF. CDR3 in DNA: TGTGCCTGGAGTGTGGGCAGGGCTAGCACCGGGGAGCTGTTTTTT.

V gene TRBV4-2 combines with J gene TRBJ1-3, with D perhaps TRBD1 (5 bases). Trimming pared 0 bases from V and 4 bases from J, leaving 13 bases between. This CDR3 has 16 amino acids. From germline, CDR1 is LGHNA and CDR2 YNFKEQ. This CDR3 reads CASSQDGAGLGNTIYF. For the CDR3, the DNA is TGTGCCAGCAGCCAAGATGGTGCAGGGTTGGGAAACACCATATATTTT.

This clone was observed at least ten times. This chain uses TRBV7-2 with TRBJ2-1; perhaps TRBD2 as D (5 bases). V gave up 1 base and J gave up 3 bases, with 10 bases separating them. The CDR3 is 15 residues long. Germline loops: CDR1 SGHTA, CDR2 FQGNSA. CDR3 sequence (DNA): TGTGCCAGCAGCTTAGATCGGACTCACTACAATGAGCAGTTCTTC. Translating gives CASSLDRTHYNEQFF.

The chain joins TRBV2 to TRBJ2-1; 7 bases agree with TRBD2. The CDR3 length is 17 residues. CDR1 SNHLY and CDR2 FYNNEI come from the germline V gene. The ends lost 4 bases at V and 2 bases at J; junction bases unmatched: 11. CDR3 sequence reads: CASSGGSGRDAYNEQFF. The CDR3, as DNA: TGTGCCAGCAGTGGGGGATCTGGGAGGGACGCCTACAATGAGCAGTTCTTC.

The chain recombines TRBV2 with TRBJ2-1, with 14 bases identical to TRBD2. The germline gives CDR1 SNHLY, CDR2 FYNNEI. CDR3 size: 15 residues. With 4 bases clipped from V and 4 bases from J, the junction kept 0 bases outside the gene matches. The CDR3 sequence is CASSGLAGGYNEQFF. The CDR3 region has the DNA TGTGCCAGCAGTGGACTAGCGGGAGGGTACAATGAGCAGTTCTTC.

As DNA, the CDR3 is TGTGCCAGCAGCCCCCACACCGGGACAGGGCTGAAGACCCAGTACTTC. Its translation is CASSPHTGTGLKTQYF. The rearrangement links TRBV9 to TRBJ2-5; 9 bases agree with TRBD1. CDR3 size: 16 residues. Germline V gene sequence: CDR1 SGDLS, CDR2 YYNGEE. Trimming cost V 4 bases and J 6 bases; bases outside gene matches: 13.

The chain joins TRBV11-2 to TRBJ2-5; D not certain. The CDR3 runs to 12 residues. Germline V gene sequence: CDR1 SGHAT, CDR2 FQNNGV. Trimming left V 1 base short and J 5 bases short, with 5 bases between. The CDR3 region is CASSLVTETQYF. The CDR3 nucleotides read TGTGCCAGCAGCTTAGTGACGGAGACCCAGTACTTC. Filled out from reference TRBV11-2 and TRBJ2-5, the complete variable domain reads EAGVAQSPRYKIIEKRQSVAFWCNPISGHATLYWYQQILGQGPKLLIQFQNNGVVDDSQLPKDRFSAERLKGVDSTLKIQPAKLEDSAVYLCASSLVTETQYFGPGTRLLVL.

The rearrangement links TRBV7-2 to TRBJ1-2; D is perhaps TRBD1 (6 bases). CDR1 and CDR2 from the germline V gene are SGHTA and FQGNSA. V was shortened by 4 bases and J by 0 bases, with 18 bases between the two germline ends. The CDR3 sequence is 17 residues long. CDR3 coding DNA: TGTGCCAGCAGCTCCGCACTCCACAGGGAATCTAACTATGGCTACACCTTC. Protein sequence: CASSSALHRESNYGYTF.

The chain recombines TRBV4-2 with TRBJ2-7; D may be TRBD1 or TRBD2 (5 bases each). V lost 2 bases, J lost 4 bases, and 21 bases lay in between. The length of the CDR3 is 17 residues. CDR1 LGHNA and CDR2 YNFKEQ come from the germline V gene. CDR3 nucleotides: TGTGCCAGCAGCCAATTGTATCTAGCAGGAGAGGGGTACGAGCAGTACTTC. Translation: CASSQLYLAGEGYEQYF.

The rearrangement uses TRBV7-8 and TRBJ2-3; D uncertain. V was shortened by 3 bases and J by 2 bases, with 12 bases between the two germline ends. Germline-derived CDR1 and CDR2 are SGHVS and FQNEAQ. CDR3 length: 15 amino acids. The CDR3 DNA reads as TGTGCCAGCAGCTTCGACCCCCATATCACAGATACGCAGTATTTT. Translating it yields CASSFDPHITDTQYF.

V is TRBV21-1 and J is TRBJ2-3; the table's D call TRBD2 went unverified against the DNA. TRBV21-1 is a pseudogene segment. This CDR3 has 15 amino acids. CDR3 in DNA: TGTGCCAGCAGCAAAGATACGCGGGGAGCAGATACGCAGTATTTT. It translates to CASSKDTRGADTQYF.

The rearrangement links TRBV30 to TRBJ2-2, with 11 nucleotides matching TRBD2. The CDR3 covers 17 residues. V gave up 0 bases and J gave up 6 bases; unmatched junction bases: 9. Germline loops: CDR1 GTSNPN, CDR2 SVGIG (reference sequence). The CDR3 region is CAWSVRRASGRSGELFF. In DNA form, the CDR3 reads TGTGCCTGGAGTGTTAGAAGGGCTAGCGGGAGGTCCGGGGAGCTGTTTTTT.

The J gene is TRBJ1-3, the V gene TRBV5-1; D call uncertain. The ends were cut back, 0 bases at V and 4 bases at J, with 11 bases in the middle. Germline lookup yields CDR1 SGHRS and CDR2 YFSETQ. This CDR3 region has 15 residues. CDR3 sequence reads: CASSLVAGYGNTIYF. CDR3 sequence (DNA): TGCGCCAGCAGCTTGGTTGCCGGGTACGGAAACACCATATATTTT. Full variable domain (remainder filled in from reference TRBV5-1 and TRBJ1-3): KAGVTQTPRYLIKTRGQQVTLSCSPISGHRSVSWYQQTPGQGLQFLFEYFSETQRNKGNFPGRFSGRQFSNSRSEMNVSTLELGDSALYLCASSLVAGYGNTIYFGEGSWLTVV.

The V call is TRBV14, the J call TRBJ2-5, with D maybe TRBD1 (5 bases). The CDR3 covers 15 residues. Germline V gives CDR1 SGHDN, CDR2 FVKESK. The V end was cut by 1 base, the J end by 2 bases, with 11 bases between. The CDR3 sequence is CASSQGQGKQETQYF. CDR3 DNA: TGTGCCAGCAGCCAAGGGCAGGGTAAGCAAGAGACCCAGTACTTC.

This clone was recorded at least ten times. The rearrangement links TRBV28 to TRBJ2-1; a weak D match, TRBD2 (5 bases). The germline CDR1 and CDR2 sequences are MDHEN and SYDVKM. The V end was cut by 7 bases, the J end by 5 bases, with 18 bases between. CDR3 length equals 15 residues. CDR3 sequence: CASTSGNILNNEQFF. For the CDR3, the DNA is TGTGCCAGCACCTCCGGGAACATCCTAAACAATGAGCAGTTCTTC.

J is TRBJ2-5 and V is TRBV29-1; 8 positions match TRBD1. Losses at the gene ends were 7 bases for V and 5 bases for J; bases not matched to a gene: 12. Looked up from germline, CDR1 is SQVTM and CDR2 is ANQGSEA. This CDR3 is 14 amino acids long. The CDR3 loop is CSAKETGAGETQYF. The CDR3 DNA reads TGCAGCGCCAAAGAGACAGGGGCTGGGGAGACCCAGTACTTC.

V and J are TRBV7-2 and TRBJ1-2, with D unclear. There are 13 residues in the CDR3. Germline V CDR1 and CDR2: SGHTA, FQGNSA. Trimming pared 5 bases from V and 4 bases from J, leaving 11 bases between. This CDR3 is CASSPDGPYGYTF. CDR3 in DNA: TGTGCCAGCAGCCCGGACGGGCCCTATGGCTACACCTTC.

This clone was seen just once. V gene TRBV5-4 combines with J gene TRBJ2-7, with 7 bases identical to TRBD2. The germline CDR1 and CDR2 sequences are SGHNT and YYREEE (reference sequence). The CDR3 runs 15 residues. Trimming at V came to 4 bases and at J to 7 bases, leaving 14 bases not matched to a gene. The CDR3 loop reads CASSRGRLSSGEQYF. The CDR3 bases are TGTGCCAGCAGCCGGGGAAGGCTTTCTAGCGGAGAGCAGTACTTC.

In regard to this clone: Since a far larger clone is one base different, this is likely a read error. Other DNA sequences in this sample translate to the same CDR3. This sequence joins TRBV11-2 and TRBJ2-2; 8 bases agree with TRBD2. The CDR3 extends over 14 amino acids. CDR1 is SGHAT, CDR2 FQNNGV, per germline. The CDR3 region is CASSLERGAGELFF. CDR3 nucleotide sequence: TGTGCCAGCAGCTTAGAGCGGGGGGCCGGGGAGCTGTTCTTT. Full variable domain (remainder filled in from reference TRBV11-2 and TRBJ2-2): EAGVAQSPRYKIIEKRQSVAFWCNPISGHATLYWYQQILGQGPKLLIQFQNNGVVDDSQLPKDRFSAERLKGVDSTLKIQPAKLEDSAVYLCASSLERGAGELFFGEGSRLTVL.

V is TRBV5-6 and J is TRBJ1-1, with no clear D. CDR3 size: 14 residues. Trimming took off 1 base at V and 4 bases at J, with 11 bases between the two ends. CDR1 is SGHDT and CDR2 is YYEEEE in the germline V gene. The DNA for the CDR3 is TGTGCCAGCAGCTTGCCTCCGGGAGGCACTGAAGCTTTCTTT. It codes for CASSLPPGGTEAFF.

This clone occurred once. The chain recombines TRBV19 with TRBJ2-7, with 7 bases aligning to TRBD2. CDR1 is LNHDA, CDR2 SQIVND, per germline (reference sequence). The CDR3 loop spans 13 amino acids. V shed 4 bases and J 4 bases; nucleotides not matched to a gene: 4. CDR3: CASSTTGGYEQYF. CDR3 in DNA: TGTGCCAGTAGTACGACCGGGGGGTACGAGCAGTACTTC.

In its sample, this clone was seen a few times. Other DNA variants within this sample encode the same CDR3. CDR3 DNA sequence: TGTGCCAGCACGGGTCTTTACAATGAGCAGTTCTTC. Translating gives CASTGLYNEQFF. The rearrangement uses TRBV28 and TRBJ2-1; D is uncertain. Germline lookup yields CDR1 MDHEN and CDR2 SYDVKM. Trimming cost V 7 bases and J 4 bases, with 8 bases left between them. The CDR3 totals 12 residues.

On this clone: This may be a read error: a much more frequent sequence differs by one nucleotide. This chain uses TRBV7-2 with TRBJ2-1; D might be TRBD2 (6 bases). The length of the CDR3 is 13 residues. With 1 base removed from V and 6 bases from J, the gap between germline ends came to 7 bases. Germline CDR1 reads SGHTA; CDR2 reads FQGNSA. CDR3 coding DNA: TGTGCCAGCAGCTTAGGGGGGGTCAATGAGCAGTTCTTC. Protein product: CASSLGGVNEQFF. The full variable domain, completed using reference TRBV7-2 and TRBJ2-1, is GAGVSQSPSNKVTEKGKDVELRCDPISGHTALYWYRQSLGQGLEFLIYFQGNSAPDKSGLPSDRFSAERTGGSVSTLTIQRTQQEDSAVYLCASSLGGVNEQFFGPGTRLTVL.